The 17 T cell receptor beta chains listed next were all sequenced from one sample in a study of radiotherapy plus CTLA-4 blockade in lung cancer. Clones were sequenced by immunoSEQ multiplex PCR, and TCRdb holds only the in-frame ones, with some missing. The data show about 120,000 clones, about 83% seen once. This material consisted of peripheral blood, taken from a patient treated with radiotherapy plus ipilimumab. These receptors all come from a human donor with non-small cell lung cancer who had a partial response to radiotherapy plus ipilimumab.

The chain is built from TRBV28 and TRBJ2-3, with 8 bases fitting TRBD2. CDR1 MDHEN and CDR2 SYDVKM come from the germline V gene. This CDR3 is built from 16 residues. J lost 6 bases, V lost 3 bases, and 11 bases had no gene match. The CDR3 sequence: CASSFWERESPDTQYF. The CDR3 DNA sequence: TGTGCCAGCAGTTTTTGGGAGCGGGAGTCTCCTGATACGCAGTATTTT.

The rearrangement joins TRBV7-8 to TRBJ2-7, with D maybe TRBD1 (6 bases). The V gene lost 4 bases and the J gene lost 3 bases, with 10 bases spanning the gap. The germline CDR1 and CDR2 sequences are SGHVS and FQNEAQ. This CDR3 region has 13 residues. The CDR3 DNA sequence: TGTGCCAGCAGCTACCGGGACAACTACGAGCAGTACTTC. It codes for CASSYRDNYEQYF.

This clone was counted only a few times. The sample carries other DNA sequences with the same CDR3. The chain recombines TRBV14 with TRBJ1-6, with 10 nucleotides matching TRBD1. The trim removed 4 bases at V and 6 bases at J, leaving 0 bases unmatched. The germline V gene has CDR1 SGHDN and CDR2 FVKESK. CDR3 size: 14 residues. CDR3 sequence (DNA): TGTGCCAGCAGCCGGGACAGGGGTAATTCACCCCTCCACTTT. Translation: CASSRDRGNSPLHF.

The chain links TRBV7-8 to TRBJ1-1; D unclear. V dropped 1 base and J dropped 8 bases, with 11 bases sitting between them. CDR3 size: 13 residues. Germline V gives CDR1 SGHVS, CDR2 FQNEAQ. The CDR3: CASSLDSSREAFF. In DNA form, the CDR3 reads TGTGCCAGCAGCTTAGATTCCTCCAGAGAAGCTTTCTTT.

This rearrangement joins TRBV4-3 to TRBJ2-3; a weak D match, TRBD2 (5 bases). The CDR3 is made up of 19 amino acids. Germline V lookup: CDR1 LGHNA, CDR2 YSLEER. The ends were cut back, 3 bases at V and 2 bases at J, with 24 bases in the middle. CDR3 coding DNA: TGCGCCAGCAGCCATGGACTTGGCGCCACTAGTCGGGTCACAGATACGCAGTATTTT. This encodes CASSHGLGATSRVTDTQYF.

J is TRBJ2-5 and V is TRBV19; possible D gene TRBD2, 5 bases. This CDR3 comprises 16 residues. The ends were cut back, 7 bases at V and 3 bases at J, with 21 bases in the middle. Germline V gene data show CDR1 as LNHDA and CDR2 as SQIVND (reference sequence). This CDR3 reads CASNYGGRGTKETQYF. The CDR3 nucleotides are TGTGCCAGTAATTATGGAGGAAGAGGTACCAAAGAGACCCAGTACTTC.

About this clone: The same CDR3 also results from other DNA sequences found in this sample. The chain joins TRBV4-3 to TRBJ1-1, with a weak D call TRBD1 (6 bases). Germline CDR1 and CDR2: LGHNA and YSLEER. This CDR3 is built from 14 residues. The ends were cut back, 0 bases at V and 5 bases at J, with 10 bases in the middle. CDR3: CASSQDRGHTEAFF. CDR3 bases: TGCGCCAGCAGCCAAGACAGGGGACATACTGAAGCTTTCTTT.

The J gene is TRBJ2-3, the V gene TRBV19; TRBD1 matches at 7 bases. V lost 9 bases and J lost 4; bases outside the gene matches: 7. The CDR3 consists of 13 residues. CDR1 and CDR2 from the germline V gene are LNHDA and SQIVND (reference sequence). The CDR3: CASRDSSSDTQYF. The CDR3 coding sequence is TGTGCCAGCAGGGACAGTAGTTCAGATACGCAGTATTTT.

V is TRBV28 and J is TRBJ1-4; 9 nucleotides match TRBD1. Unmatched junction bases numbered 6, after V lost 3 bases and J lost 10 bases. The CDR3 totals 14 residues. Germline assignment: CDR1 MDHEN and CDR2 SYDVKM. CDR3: CASSFNRGHGKLFF. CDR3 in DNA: TGTGCCAGCAGTTTTAACAGGGGGCACGGAAAACTGTTTTTT.

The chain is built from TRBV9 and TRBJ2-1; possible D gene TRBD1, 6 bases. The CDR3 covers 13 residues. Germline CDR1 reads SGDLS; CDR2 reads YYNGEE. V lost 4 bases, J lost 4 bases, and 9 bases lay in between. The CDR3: CASSTGSYNEQFF. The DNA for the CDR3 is TGTGCCAGCAGCACAGGGTCGTACAATGAGCAGTTCTTC.

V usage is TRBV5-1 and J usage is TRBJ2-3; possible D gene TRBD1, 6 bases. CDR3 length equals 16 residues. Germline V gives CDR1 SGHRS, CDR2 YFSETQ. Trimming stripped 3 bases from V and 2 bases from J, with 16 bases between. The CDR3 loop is CASSSQGPGFTDTQYF. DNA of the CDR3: TGCGCCAGCAGCTCACAGGGCCCAGGATTCACAGATACGCAGTATTTT.

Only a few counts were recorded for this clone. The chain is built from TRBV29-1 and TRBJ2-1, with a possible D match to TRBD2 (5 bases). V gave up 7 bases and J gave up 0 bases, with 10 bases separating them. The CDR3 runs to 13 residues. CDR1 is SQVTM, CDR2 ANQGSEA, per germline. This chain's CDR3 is CSATSISYNEQFF. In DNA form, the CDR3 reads TGCAGCGCAACTAGTATCTCCTACAATGAGCAGTTCTTC.

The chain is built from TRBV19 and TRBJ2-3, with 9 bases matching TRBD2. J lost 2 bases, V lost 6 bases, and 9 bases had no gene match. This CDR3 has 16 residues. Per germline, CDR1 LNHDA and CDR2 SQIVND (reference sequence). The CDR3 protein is CASSTSGGRATDTQYF. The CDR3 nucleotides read TGTGCCAGTAGCACTAGCGGCGGGAGGGCCACAGATACGCAGTATTTT.

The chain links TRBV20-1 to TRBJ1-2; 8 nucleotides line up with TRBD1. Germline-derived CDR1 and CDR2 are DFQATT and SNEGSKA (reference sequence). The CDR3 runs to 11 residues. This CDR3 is CSADRAGGYTF. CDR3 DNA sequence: TGCAGCGCGGACAGGGCAGGAGGCTACACCTTC.

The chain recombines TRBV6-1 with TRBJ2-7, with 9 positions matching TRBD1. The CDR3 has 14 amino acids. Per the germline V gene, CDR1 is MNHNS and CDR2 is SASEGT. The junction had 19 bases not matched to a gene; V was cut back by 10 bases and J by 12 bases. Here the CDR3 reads CATIPRDREKVWYF. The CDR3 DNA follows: TGTGCCACCATACCCCGGGACAGGGAGAAAGTGTGGTACTTC.

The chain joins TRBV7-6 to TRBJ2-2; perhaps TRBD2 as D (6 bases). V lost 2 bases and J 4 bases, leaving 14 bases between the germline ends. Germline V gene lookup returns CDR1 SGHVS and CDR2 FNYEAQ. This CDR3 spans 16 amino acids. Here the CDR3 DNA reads TGTGCCAGCAGCTTATCGACGGGAGCGGTCACCGGGGAGCTGTTTTTT. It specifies CASSLSTGAVTGELFF.

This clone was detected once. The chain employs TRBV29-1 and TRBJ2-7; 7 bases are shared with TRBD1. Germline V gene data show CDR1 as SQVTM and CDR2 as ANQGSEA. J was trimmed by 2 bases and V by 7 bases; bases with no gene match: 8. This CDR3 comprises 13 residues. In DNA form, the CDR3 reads TGCAGCGCCGAAATGGGACAGACCTACGAGCAGTACTTC. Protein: CSAEMGQTYEQYF.